The rows below give T cell receptor beta chains drawn from one sample of a study of blood T cell repertoires in COVID-19. Data came from immunoSEQ multiplex PCR; TCRdb stores just in-frame clones and leaves some out. The sample lists over 70,000 clones; around three quarters were seen once. The sample consisted of peripheral blood. These receptors were collected from a woman older than 75 with acute or convalescent COVID-19. Both conserved end residues are part of each CDR3. The D gene is left open where the match is weak. Not all rows give a size; the values are once, few, many and, for expanded clones, a class.

V gene	D gene	J gene	clone size	CDR3 protein	CDR3 DNA
TRBV18	TRBD1	TRBJ1-2	-	CASSPPRGTGGINYGYTF	TGTGCCAGCTCACCTCCTCGTGGGACAGGGGGCATTAACTATGGCTACACCTTC
TRBV13	-	TRBJ1-2	-	CASSLGAGSDYGYTF	TGTGCCAGCAGCTTAGGGGCAGGCTCCGACTATGGCTACACCTTC
TRBV6-5	TRBD2	TRBJ2-7	-	CASTLWRSGGEQYF	TGTGCCAGCACCCTCTGGAGGTCGGGGGGCGAGCAGTACTTC
TRBV14	TRBD1	TRBJ2-1	-	CASSPKGWTGRSRGDNEQFF	TGTGCCAGCAGCCCTAAGGGATGGACAGGGCGGAGCAGAGGGGACAATGAGCAGTTCTTC
TRBV19	TRBD2	TRBJ2-7	-	CARKKFEREKRYEQYF	TGTGCCAGAAAAAAATTCGAGCGGGAGAAACGGTACGAGCAGTACTTC
TRBV6-6	-	TRBJ1-5	-	CASSSDGYQPQHF	TGTGCCAGCAGTTCAGATGGCTATCAGCCCCAGCATTTT
TRBV18	TRBD2	TRBJ2-3	-	CASSPRAGGSTDTQYF	TGTGCCAGCTCACCACGGGCGGGGGGATCCACAGATACGCAGTATTTT
TRBV7-2	-	TRBJ2-3	-	CASRLNRGGSDTQYF	TGTGCCAGCAGACTAAATAGGGGGGGTTCAGATACGCAGTATTTT
TRBV5-1	TRBD1	TRBJ1-1	-	CASKLDRMNTEAFF	TGCGCCAGCAAGTTGGACAGGATGAACACTGAAGCTTTCTTT
TRBV6-5	-	TRBJ2-3	few	CASRRETDTQYF	TGTGCCAGCAGACGAGAGACAGATACGCAGTATTTT
TRBV15	TRBD1	TRBJ2-1	-	CATSRERGLSYNEQFF	TGTGCCACCAGCAGAGAAAGGGGGCTCTCCTACAATGAGCAGTTCTTC
TRBV11-2	-	TRBJ2-3	-	CASSLGAGNTLTDTQYF	TGTGCCAGCAGCTTAGGGGCCGGTAACACTCTCACAGATACGCAGTATTTT
TRBV29-1	-	TRBJ2-1	-	CSVAPRLVNEQFF	TGCAGCGTTGCCCCCCGTTTAGTCAATGAGCAGTTCTTC
TRBV5-1	TRBD2	TRBJ2-3	-	CASSPRTSGGPRTDTQYF	TGCGCCAGCAGCCCCCGGACTAGCGGGGGGCCCCGCACAGATACGCAGTATTTT
TRBV6-5	-	TRBJ1-2	-	CASSYSGPNYGYTF	TGTGCCAGCAGTTACTCGGGGCCTAACTATGGCTACACCTTC
TRBV7-9	-	TRBJ1-2	-	CASSLQELRSGYTF	TGTGCCAGCAGCTTACAGGAACTGAGAAGTGGCTACACCTTC
TRBV18	-	TRBJ1-4	-	CASSPGLGEKLFF	TGTGCCAGCTCACCGGGGCTCGGGGAAAAACTGTTTTTT
TRBV16	TRBD1	TRBJ1-2	-	CASSHQSSGTVDKDGYTF	TGTGCCAGCAGCCACCAATCTTCCGGGACAGTCGATAAGGATGGCTACACCTTC
TRBV2	TRBD2	TRBJ2-3	-	CASGSGLAGPRVDTQYF	TGTGCCAGCGGTTCGGGACTAGCGGGGCCCCGGGTAGATACGCAGTATTTT
TRBV12-3/TRBV12-4	TRBD1	TRBJ2-7	-	CASSRTGSYEQYF	TGTGCCAGCAGTCGGACAGGGTCCTACGAGCAGTACTTC
TRBV11-2	TRBD2	TRBJ2-7	-	CASSPPWRTSGSYEQYF	TGTGCCAGCAGCCCCCCTTGGAGAACTAGCGGGTCCTACGAGCAGTACTTC
TRBV5-4	-	TRBJ1-2	-	CASSLPGRHGYTF	TGTGCCAGCAGCTTGCCAGGGCGGCATGGCTACACCTTC
TRBV7-2	TRBD1	TRBJ1-1	-	CASSSKSDREAFF	TGTGCCAGCAGCTCCAAATCGGACAGGGAGGCTTTCTTT
TRBV14	-	TRBJ2-7	-	CASSGRGWGYEQYF	TGTGCCAGCAGCGGAAGGGGGTGGGGATACGAGCAGTACTTC
TRBV7-6	TRBD1	TRBJ1-1	-	CASSPRQGAGTEAFF	TGTGCCAGCAGCCCCCGACAGGGGGCCGGGACTGAAGCTTTCTTT
TRBV2	TRBD2	TRBJ2-7	-	CASNTRGLVYEQYF	TGTGCCAGCAACACCAGGGGACTAGTGTACGAGCAGTACTTC
TRBV5-1	-	TRBJ2-3	-	CASSLYSGTDTQYF	TGCGCCAGCAGCTTGTATAGCGGCACAGATACGCAGTATTTT
TRBV27	-	TRBJ1-4	-	CASSLWGRGEKLFF	TGTGCCAGCAGTTTATGGGGGCGCGGAGAAAAACTGTTTTTT
TRBV7-2	TRBD1	TRBJ1-3	-	CASSQTGVGNTIYF	TGTGCCAGCAGCCAGACAGGGGTTGGAAACACCATATATTTT
TRBV27	TRBD1	TRBJ2-7	-	CASSIPGQRNSYEQYF	TGTGCCAGCAGTATCCCGGGACAGCGAAACTCCTACGAGCAGTACTTC
TRBV3-1/TRBV3-2	-	TRBJ2-7	once	CASSPRVRYEQYF	TGTGCCAGCAGCCCCAGGGTACGCTACGAGCAGTACTTC
TRBV10-3	TRBD2	TRBJ2-4	-	CAIGGLADIQYF	TGTGCCATAGGAGGACTAGCGGACATTCAGTACTTC
TRBV29-1	-	TRBJ2-5	-	CSVGAGYQETQYF	TGCAGCGTTGGGGCGGGCTACCAAGAGACCCAGTACTTC
TRBV7-8	TRBD1	TRBJ1-5	-	CASSLDRGWSPQHF	TGTGCCAGCAGCTTAGACAGGGGATGGTCGCCCCAGCATTTT
TRBV5-4	TRBD2	TRBJ2-3	-	CASSLAGGRVDTQYF	TGTGCCAGCAGCTTAGCGGGGGGCAGGGTAGATACGCAGTATTTT
TRBV19	-	TRBJ1-5	-	CASSTPEFLSNQPQHF	TGTGCCAGTAGTACGCCGGAGTTTTTGAGCAATCAGCCCCAGCATTTT
TRBV11-2	-	TRBJ1-1	-	CASSLDGTEAFF	TGTGCCAGCAGCTTAGACGGCACTGAAGCTTTCTTT
TRBV2	-	TRBJ2-1	-	CATRDGAPHNEQFF	TGTGCCACCAGAGATGGGGCCCCCCACAATGAGCAGTTCTTC
TRBV9	-	TRBJ1-2	-	CASSVVGTANYGYTF	TGTGCCAGCAGCGTAGTTGGTACGGCTAACTATGGCTACACCTTC
TRBV9	TRBD1	TRBJ1-2	-	CASSPQGAGWGYGYTF	TGTGCCAGCAGCCCTCAGGGGGCAGGGTGGGGCTATGGCTACACCTTC
TRBV18	-	TRBJ1-1	-	CASRKRRQPVTEAFF	TGTGCCAGCCGTAAAAGGCGACAGCCGGTGACTGAAGCTTTCTTT
TRBV10-1	-	TRBJ2-5	once	CASSRGPKETQYF	TGCGCCAGCAGCCGAGGGCCCAAAGAGACCCAGTACTTC
TRBV3-1/TRBV3-2	TRBD2	TRBJ2-7	few	CASSQDSLAAYEQYF	TGTGCCAGCAGCCAAGATTCACTAGCGGCCTACGAGCAGTACTTC
TRBV7-2	-	TRBJ2-7	-	CASSLTVQYF	TGTGCCAGCAGCTTAACGGTGCAGTACTTC
TRBV18	TRBD1	TRBJ1-5	-	CASSTTGGKGNQPQHF	TGTGCCAGCTCTACGACAGGGGGAAAGGGCAATCAGCCCCAGCATTTT
TRBV7-9	-	TRBJ2-3	-	CASSTFADSDTQYF	TGTGCCAGCAGCACCTTCGCCGACTCGGATACGCAGTATTTT
TRBV19	-	TRBJ2-4	-	CASSMRGWAAGQNIQYF	TGTGCCAGTAGTATGAGAGGTTGGGCTGCGGGACAAAACATTCAGTACTTC
TRBV2	TRBD1	TRBJ1-2	-	CASSGTGGLSGYTF	TGTGCCAGCAGTGGGACAGGGGGCCTTTCTGGCTACACCTTC
TRBV11-3	-	TRBJ1-1	once	CASSSQGVRTEAFF	TGTGCCAGCAGCTCACAGGGAGTTCGGACTGAAGCTTTCTTT
TRBV19	-	TRBJ1-2	many	CASSILSTGNYGYTF	TGTGCCAGTAGTATCCTATCAACAGGGAACTATGGCTACACCTTC
TRBV2	-	TRBJ2-2	-	CASSEAASGELFF	TGTGCCAGCAGTGAAGCGGCCTCCGGGGAGCTGTTTTTT
TRBV11-3	-	TRBJ2-7	-	CASSLGGSSYEQYF	TGTGCCAGCAGCTTAGGGGGCAGCTCCTACGAGCAGTACTTC